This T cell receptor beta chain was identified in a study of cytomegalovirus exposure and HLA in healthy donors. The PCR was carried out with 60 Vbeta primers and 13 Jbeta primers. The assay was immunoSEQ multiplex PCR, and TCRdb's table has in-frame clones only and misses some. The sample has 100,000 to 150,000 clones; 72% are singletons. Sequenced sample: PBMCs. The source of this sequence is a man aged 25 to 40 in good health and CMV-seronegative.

The CDR3 DNA sequence: TGTGCCAGCAGTTCATACAGGGAATCTAACTATGGCTACACCTTC. Amino acid sequence: CASSSYRESNYGYTF. The chain carries TRBV6-5 and TRBJ1-2; D might be TRBD1 (6 bases). In germline, CDR1 is MNHEY, CDR2 SVGAGI. The CDR3 sequence is 15 residues long. Trimming took off 4 bases at V and 0 bases at J, with 12 bases between the two ends.